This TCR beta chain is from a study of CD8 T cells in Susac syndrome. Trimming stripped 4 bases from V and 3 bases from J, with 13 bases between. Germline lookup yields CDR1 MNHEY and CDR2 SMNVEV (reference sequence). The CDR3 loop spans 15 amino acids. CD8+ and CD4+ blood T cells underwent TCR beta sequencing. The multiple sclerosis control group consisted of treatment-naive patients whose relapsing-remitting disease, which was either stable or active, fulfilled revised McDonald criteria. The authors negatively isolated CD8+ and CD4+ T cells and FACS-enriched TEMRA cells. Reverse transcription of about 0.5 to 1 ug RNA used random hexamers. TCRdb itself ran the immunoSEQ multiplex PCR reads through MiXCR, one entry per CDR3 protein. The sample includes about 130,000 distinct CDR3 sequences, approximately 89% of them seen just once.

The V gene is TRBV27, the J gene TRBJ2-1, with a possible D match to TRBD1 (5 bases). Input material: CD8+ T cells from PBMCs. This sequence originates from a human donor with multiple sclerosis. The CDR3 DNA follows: TGTGCCAGCAGTTCGCGGACAAGTGTCTACAATGAGCAGTTCTTC. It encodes CASSSRTSVYNEQFF.